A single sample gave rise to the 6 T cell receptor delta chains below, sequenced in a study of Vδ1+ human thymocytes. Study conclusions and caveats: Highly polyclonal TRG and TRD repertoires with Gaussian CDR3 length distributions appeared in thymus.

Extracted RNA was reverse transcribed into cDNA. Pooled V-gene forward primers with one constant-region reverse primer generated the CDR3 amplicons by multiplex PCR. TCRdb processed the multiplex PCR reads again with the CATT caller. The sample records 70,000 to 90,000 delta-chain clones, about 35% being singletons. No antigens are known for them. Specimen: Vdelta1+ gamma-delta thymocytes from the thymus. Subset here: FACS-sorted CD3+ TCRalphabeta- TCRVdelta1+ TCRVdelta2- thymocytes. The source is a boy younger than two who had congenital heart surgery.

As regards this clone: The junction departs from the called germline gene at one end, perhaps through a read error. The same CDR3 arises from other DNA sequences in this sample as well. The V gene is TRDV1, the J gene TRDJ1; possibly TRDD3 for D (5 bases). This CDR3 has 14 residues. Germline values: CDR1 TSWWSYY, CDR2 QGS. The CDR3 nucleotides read TGTGCCCTTGGGGCCGGGACCGACACCGATAAACTCATCTTT. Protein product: CALGAGTDTDKLIF.

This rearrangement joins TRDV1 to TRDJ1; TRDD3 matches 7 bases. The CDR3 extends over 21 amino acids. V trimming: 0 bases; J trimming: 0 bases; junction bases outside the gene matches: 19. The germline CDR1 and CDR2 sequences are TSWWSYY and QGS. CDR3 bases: TGTGCTCTTGGGGAACTACCTGTACTGGGGTCCCACGGAAGGTACACCGATAAACTCATCTTT. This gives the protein CALGELPVLGSHGRYTDKLIF.

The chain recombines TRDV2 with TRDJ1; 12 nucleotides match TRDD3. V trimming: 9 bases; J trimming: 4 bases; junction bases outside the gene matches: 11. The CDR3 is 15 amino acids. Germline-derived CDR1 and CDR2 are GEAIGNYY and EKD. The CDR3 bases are TGTGCCACCCCATACTGGGGGATACAAAACGATAAACTCATCTTT. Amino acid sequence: CATPYWGIQNDKLIF.

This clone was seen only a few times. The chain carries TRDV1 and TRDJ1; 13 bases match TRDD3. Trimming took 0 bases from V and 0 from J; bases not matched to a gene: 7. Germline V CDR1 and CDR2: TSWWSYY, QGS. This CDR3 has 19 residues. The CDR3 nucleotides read TGTGCTCTTGGGGAACTAGACAACTGGGGGATACGGGACACCGATAAACTCATCTTT. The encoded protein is CALGELDNWGIRDTDKLIF.

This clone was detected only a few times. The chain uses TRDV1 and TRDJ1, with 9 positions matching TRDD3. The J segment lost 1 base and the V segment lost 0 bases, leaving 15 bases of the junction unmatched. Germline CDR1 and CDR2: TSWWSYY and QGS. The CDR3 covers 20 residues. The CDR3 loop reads CALGELSGRTGGPTTDKLIF. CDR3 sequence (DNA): TGTGCTCTTGGGGAACTATCTGGGCGAACTGGGGGACCCACCACCGATAAACTCATCTTT.

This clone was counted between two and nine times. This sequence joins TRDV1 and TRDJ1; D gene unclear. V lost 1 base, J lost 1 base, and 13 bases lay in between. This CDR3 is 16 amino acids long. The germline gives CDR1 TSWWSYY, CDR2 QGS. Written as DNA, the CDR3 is TGTGCTCTTGGGGAACGGATGGGCGACCGCACCGATAAACTCATCTTT. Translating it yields CALGERMGDRTDKLIF.